This passage covers 7 T cell receptor beta chains from one sample sequenced in a study of T cell responses to AZD1222 COVID-19 vaccine. Profiling relied on immunoSEQ multiplex PCR, and the TCRdb table lists in-frame clones only, not all of them. The table lists roughly 150,000 clones, about 91% of them singletons. The sequenced sample was peripheral blood, obtained on day 0 of AZD1222 vaccination. These receptors were obtained from an adult in good health.

The chain joins TRBV19 to TRBJ2-7, with D hard to call. This CDR3 region has 12 residues. Trimming pared 4 bases from V and 3 bases from J, leaving 7 bases between. Germline loops: CDR1 LNHDA, CDR2 SQIVND (reference sequence). The CDR3 DNA is TGTGCCAGTAGTACCCCGGACTACGAGCAGTACTTC. Its translation: CASSTPDYEQYF.

The chain couples TRBV5-1 to TRBJ2-2; D may be TRBD1 (5 bases). V was clipped by 3 bases and J by 5 bases, with 8 bases between them. This CDR3 has 13 residues. CDR1 is SGHRS, CDR2 YFSETQ, per germline. In nucleotides, the CDR3 is TGCGCCAGCAGCTCCCAGGGAACCGGGGAGCTGTTTTTT. Its translation is CASSSQGTGELFF.

This sequence joins TRBV9 and TRBJ2-2; D remains unclear. Trimming left V 2 bases short and J 4 bases short, with 12 bases between. There are 15 residues in the CDR3. CDR1 and CDR2 (germline): SGDLS, YYNGEE. CDR3 DNA sequence: TGTGCCAGCAGCGTTCTGAGTTCTCTCACCGGGGAGCTGTTTTTT. Translated: CASSVLSSLTGELFF. The full variable domain, with the rest looked up from reference TRBV9 and TRBJ2-2, is DSGVTQTPKHLITATGQRVTLRCSPRSGDLSVYWYQQSLDQGLQFLIQYYNGEERAKGNILERFSAQQFPDLHSELNLSSLELGDSALYFCASSVLSSLTGELFFGEGSRLTVL.

The V call is TRBV7-8, the J call TRBJ1-2, with 7 bases fitting TRBD1. The CDR3 has 14 residues. The V gene's germline CDR1 is SGHVS and CDR2 FQNEAQ. Unmatched junction bases numbered 3, after V lost 4 bases and J lost 1 base. CDR3 in amino acids: CASSSGTVNYGYTF. CDR3 in DNA: TGTGCCAGCAGCTCCGGGACAGTTAACTATGGCTACACCTTC.

The chain couples TRBV6-5 to TRBJ1-1, with 8 nucleotides matching TRBD1. CDR1 is MNHEY, CDR2 SVGAGI, per germline. The CDR3 loop spans 14 amino acids. Unmatched junction bases numbered 7, after V lost 0 bases and J lost 10 bases. The CDR3 region has the DNA TGTGCCAGCAGTTACTCGAGCAGGGGGCGCGGAGCTTTCTTT. It is translated as CASSYSSRGRGAFF.

CDR3 sequence reads: CASKTGSNQPQHF. CDR3 DNA: TGTGCCAGCAAGACAGGTAGCAATCAGCCCCAGCATTTT. This chain connects TRBV27 to TRBJ1-5, with D tentatively TRBD1 (6 bases). The CDR3 runs 13 residues. Trimming removed 7 bases from V and 0 bases from J, with 7 bases in between. Looked up from germline, CDR1 is MNHEY and CDR2 is SMNVEV (reference sequence).

The chain carries TRBV6-1 and TRBJ1-2, with D maybe TRBD1 (5 bases). Germline V gene lookup returns CDR1 MNHNS and CDR2 SASEGT. V dropped 5 bases and J dropped 7 bases, with 17 bases sitting between them. This CDR3 has 14 residues. Here the CDR3 DNA reads TGTGCCAGCAGTACCCCCGGGAGGGGAGGTGGCTACACCTTC. Amino acids: CASSTPGRGGGYTF.